This record covers a single T cell receptor (beta chain). The sample originates from a study of T cell responses to AZD1222 COVID-19 vaccine. The length of the CDR3 is 14 residues. Germline lookup yields CDR1 SGHAT and CDR2 FQDESV (reference sequence). The V and J ends lost 4 bases and 4 bases respectively, with 14 bases between them. Repertoires were generated with immunoSEQ multiplex PCR, while TCRdb's copy carries only in-frame clones and drops some. This table holds 150,000 to 180,000 clones, approximately 90% found once. The starting material was peripheral blood, obtained 28 days after the second AZD1222 dose. The rearrangement joins TRBV11-1 to TRBJ2-7; maybe TRBD2 (5 bases). The sequence derives from an adult who received the AZD1222 COVID-19 vaccine. CDR3 sequence reads: CASSSSGNRYEQYF. The CDR3 DNA follows: TGTGCCAGCAGCTCCTCCGGGAACCGTTACGAGCAGTACTTC.